The rows below give T cell receptor beta chains drawn from one sample of a study of blood T cell repertoires in COVID-19. The repertoire was sequenced with immunoSEQ multiplex PCR; TCRdb's copy has only in-frame clones and lacks some. The table records about 270,000 clones, 91% of them present only once. The sample was peripheral blood. These receptors all come from a person aged 18 to 30 with COVID-19, enrolled during active disease. Each CDR3 is given with its conserved first and last residue. The D gene is left open where the match is weak. Clone size is given for some rows only: seen once, a few or many times, or a class if the clone is expanded.

>TRBJ1-6|TRBV12-3/TRBV12-4|NA|NA
TGTGCCAGCAGCGGAGCAGGGAATTCACCCCTCCACTTT
CASSGAGNSPLHF
>TRBJ2-7|TRBV9|NA|NA
TGTGCCAGCAGCGTAGGGGAGAACGAGCAGTACTTC
CASSVGENEQYF
>TRBJ1-5|TRBV28|NA|NA
TGTGCCAGCAGTTTAAGGGGGAAAGGCAATCAGCCCCAGCATTTT
CASSLRGKGNQPQHF
>TRBJ1-2|TRBV6-1|once|NA
TGTGCCAGCAGTGAAGGACAGGTTTTCTATGGCTACACCTTC
CASSEGQVFYGYTF
>TRBJ1-2|TRBV29-1|NA|NA
TGCAGCGTTGTGGCAGGCCTCTATGGCTACACCTTC
CSVVAGLYGYTF
>TRBJ2-7|TRBV28|NA|NA
TGTGCCAGCAGTTCCTTAGACAAAGCCTACGAGCAGTACTTC
CASSSLDKAYEQYF
>TRBJ2-7|TRBV7-9|NA|TRBD2
TGTGCCAGCAGCCATAGACTAGCGGGAGGGACACTCGCCTACGAGCAGTACTTC
CASSHRLAGGTLAYEQYF
>TRBJ2-3|TRBV2|few|NA
TGTGCCAGCAGTGGGGACTCAGATACGCAGTATTTT
CASSGDSDTQYF
>TRBJ2-1|TRBV6-4|NA|NA
TGTGCCAGCAGTGCCCCGCTCGGGTTCTTC
CASSAPLGFF
>TRBJ2-1|TRBV11-3|once|TRBD2
TGTGCCAGCAGCCCTCCTTGGACTAGCGGGAGGGATGAGCAGTTCTTC
CASSPPWTSGRDEQFF
>TRBJ2-7|TRBV19|NA|NA
TGTGCCAGTAGTATGGGGACTTACGAGCAGTACTTC
CASSMGTYEQYF
>TRBJ1-6|TRBV5-1|NA|NA
TGCGCCAGCAGCTTACAGGGTATGGGGAATTCACCCCTCCACTTT
CASSLQGMGNSPLHF
>TRBJ2-2|TRBV13|NA|NA
TGTGCCAGCAGCTTAAGAGCCACCGGGGAGCTGTTTTTT
CASSLRATGELFF
>TRBJ2-7|TRBV5-1|NA|TRBD2
TGCGCCAGCAGCGTCCCTCTAGCGGGAGACGAGCAGTACTTC
CASSVPLAGDEQYF
>TRBJ2-1|TRBV9|once|TRBD2
TGTGCCAGCAGCGCCACCGGGACTAGCATAAATGAGCAGTTCTTC
CASSATGTSINEQFF
>TRBJ1-2|TRBV5-8|NA|NA
TGTGCCAGCAGCTTGGAGGTCACGGGGGACTTC
CASSLEVTGDF
>TRBJ1-1|TRBV28|NA|TRBD1
TGTGCCAGCAGACAGGGGGGGGCCACTGAAGCTTTCTTT
CASRQGGATEAFF
>TRBJ1-4|TRBV5-5|NA|NA
TGTGCCAGCAGCTGGAAAACATCTAGAGCTAATGAAAAACTGTTTTTT
CASSWKTSRANEKLFF
>TRBJ2-1|TRBV18|NA|TRBD2
TGTGCCAGCTCACCGGGACTAGCGGGAGGCTATGAGCAGTTCTTC
CASSPGLAGGYEQFF
>TRBJ1-1|TRBV25-1|NA|NA
TGTGCCAGCAGTGGAGGGGAGGGCACTGAAGCTTTCTTT
CASSGGEGTEAFF
>TRBJ2-2|TRBV5-1|NA|NA
TGCGCCAGCAGCTTGTATTCCGGGGAGCTGTTTTTT
CASSLYSGELFF
>TRBJ1-1|TRBV7-2|few|NA
TGTGCCAGCAGCCCCCACGGGGGTGTGGGCGCTGAAGCTTTCTTT
CASSPHGGVGAEAFF
>TRBJ1-2|TRBV6-6|NA|NA
TGTGCCAGCAGTTACCGGGGGGACGGCTATGGCTACACCTTC
CASSYRGDGYGYTF
>TRBJ2-7|TRBV5-5|once|TRBD2
TGTGCCAGCAGCTTTGGAGCGGGAGGCTACGAGCAGTACTTC
CASSFGAGGYEQYF
>TRBJ2-2|TRBV13|NA|TRBD2
TGTGCCAGCAGCTCCGGACTAGCGGGCACCGGGGAGCTGTTTTTT
CASSSGLAGTGELFF
>TRBJ2-2|TRBV5-4|NA|TRBD2
TGTGCCAGCAGCACTACCTATGGACTAGCGGGACTTGGGTTGGTCGGGGAGCTGTTTTTT
CASSTTYGLAGLGLVGELFF
>TRBJ2-2|TRBV5-6|NA|TRBD2
TGTGCCAGCAGCTTGGGGGTAGCGGGTCGGACCGGGGAGCTGTTTTTT
CASSLGVAGRTGELFF
>TRBJ1-2|TRBV28|NA|NA
TGTGCCAGCAGTTTAGGGCCGAGCTATGGCTACACCTTC
CASSLGPSYGYTF
>TRBJ2-2|TRBV10-3|NA|TRBD2
TGTGCCATCAGTGGGCTAGCGGCCGCGAACACCGGGGAGCTGTTTTTT
CAISGLAAANTGELFF
>TRBJ2-7|TRBV14|few|NA
TGTGCCAGCAGGCAAAGCCCCTATTACGAGCAGTACTTC
CASRQSPYYEQYF
>TRBJ1-2|TRBV5-6|NA|NA
TGTGCCAGCAGCGCGGACAACAACTATGGCTACACCTTC
CASSADNNYGYTF
>TRBJ2-7|TRBV18|NA|TRBD2
TGTGCCAGCTCACCAAAACTAGCGGGAGGGCCTAACGAGCAGTACTTC
CASSPKLAGGPNEQYF
>TRBJ2-7|TRBV5-6|NA|NA
TGTGCCAGCAGCTTGGTTCAGGGGCTTGCCGAGCAGTACTTC
CASSLVQGLAEQYF
>TRBJ2-2|TRBV7-9|NA|NA
TGTGCCAGCAGCCTCCCGCGGACTACCCTCTGGGACACCGGGGAGCTGTTTTTT
CASSLPRTTLWDTGELFF
>TRBJ2-2|TRBV28|NA|NA
TGTGCCAGCAGTTCCGGGGAGGCTTGGGCCCCCAACACCGGGGAGCTGTTTTTT
CASSSGEAWAPNTGELFF
>TRBJ1-2|TRBV18|once|TRBD1
TGTGCCAGCTCACCGGACAGGGCTGGTGGCTACACCTTC
CASSPDRAGGYTF
>TRBJ2-5|TRBV18|NA|NA
TGTGCCAGCTCAAGGCAGGGCCAAAGGACCCAGTACTTC
CASSRQGQRTQYF
>TRBJ2-2|TRBV7-9|NA|NA
TGTGCCAGCAGCACCGGGAATATTGTAACCGGGGAGCTGTTTTTT
CASSTGNIVTGELFF
>TRBJ1-1|TRBV9|NA|NA
TGTGCCAGCAGCGTAGTAAGCCTAGGCACTGAAGCTTTCTTT
CASSVVSLGTEAFF
>TRBJ1-5|TRBV2|NA|NA
TGTGCCAGCAGTGGGCTCGAGGCTCGCAATCAGCCCCAGCATTTT
CASSGLEARNQPQHF
>TRBJ1-1|TRBV5-1|once|TRBD1
TGCGCCAGCAGCTTGGGGACAGGGTCGCAGAACACTGAAGCTTTCTTT
CASSLGTGSQNTEAFF
>TRBJ2-4|TRBV29-1|NA|NA
TGCAGCGTTGAGGCCGGCCGGGACATTCAGTACTTC
CSVEAGRDIQYF
>TRBJ2-4|TRBV7-9|NA|TRBD2
TGTGCCAGCAGCGTACCCCACCGGGAGCTTGGGGGGGAAAACATTCAGTACTTC
CASSVPHRELGGENIQYF
>TRBJ1-2|TRBV7-9|NA|TRBD1
TGTGCCAGCAGCGACAGGGTAGGCTATGGCTACACCTTC
CASSDRVGYGYTF
>TRBJ1-2|TRBV25-1|once|TRBD1
TGTGCCAGCAGTGAGCCAGACAGGGTCGGTGGCTACACCTTC
CASSEPDRVGGYTF
>TRBJ2-4|TRBV9|NA|TRBD1
TGTGCCAGCAGCGGTGACAGGGCTCCAGGGAACATTCAGTACTTC
CASSGDRAPGNIQYF
>TRBJ2-5|TRBV7-9|NA|TRBD1
TGTGCCAGCAGCCTCGGGACAGGAAAGACCCAGTACTTC
CASSLGTGKTQYF
>TRBJ2-1|TRBV7-9|NA|TRBD1
TGTGCCAGCAGCTCCCCCCCGGGACAGCGGCAGTTCTTC
CASSSPPGQRQFF
>TRBJ1-6|TRBV7-2|NA|NA
TGTGCCAGCAGCTTAAATGGGCCAGCCTATTCACCCCTCCACTTT
CASSLNGPAYSPLHF
>TRBJ2-5|TRBV20-1|NA|TRBD1
TGCAGTGCTAGTGGGGACAGACAAGAGACCCAGTACTTC
CSASGDRQETQYF